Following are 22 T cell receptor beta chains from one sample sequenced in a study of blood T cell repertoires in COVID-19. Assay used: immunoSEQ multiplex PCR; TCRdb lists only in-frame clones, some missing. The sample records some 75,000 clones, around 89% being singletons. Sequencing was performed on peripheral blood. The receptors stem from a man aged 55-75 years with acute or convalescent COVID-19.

This CDR3 is CASSWGLADYEQYF. CDR3 coding DNA: TGTGCCAGTAGTTGGGGACTAGCGGACTACGAGCAGTACTTC. The chain combines TRBV19 with TRBJ2-7; 11 bases align to TRBD2. The CDR3 runs 14 residues. Trimming removed 5 bases from V and 3 bases from J; junction bases left unmatched: 3. Per the germline V gene, CDR1 is LNHDA and CDR2 is SQIVND (reference sequence).

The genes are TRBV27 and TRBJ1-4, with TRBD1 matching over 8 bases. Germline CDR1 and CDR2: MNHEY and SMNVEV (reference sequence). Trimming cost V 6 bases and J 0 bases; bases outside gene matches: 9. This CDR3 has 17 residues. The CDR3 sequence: CASRSGQARATNEKLFF. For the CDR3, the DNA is TGTGCCAGCAGATCGGGACAGGCTAGAGCAACTAATGAAAAACTGTTTTTT.

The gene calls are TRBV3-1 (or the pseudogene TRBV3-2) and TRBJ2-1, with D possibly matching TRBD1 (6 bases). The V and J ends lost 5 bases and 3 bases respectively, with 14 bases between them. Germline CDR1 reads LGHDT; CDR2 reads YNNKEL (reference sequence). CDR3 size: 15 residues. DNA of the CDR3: TGTGCCAGCAGCACGACTCAGGGGTTCTACAATGAGCAGTTCTTC. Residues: CASSTTQGFYNEQFF.

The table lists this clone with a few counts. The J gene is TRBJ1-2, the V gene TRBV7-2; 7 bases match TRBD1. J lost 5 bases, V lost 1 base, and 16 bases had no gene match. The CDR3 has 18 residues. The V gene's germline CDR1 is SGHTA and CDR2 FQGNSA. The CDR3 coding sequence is TGTGCCAGCAGCTTAGGGACTCTCCTTGGACAGGTCCGATATGGCTACACCTTC. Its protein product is CASSLGTLLGQVRYGYTF. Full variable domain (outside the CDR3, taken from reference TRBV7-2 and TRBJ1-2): GAGVSQSPSNKVTEKGKDVELRCDPISGHTALYWYRQSLGQGLEFLIYFQGNSAPDKSGLPSDRFSAERTGGSVSTLTIQRTQQEDSAVYLCASSLGTLLGQVRYGYTFGSGTRLTVV.

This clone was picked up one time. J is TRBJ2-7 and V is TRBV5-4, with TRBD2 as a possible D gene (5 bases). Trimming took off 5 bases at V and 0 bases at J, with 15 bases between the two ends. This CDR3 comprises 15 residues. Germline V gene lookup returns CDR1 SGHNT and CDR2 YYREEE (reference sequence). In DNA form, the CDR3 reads TGTGCCAGCAGTGTGGGAGTGGCGGCCTCCTACGAGCAGTACTTC. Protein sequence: CASSVGVAASYEQYF. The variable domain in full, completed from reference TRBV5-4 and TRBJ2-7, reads ETGVTQSPTHLIKTRGQQVTLRCSSQSGHNTVSWYQQALGQGPQFIFQYYREEENGRGNFPPRFSGLQFPNYSSELNVNALELDDSALYLCASSVGVAASYEQYFGPGTRLTVT.

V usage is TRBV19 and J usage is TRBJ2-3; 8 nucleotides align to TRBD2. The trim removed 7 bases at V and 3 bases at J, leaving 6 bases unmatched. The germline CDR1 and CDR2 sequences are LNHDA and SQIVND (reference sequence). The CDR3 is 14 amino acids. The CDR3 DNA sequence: TGTGCCAGTAAAGACGGGAGGGTGACAGATACGCAGTATTTT. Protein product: CASKDGRVTDTQYF.

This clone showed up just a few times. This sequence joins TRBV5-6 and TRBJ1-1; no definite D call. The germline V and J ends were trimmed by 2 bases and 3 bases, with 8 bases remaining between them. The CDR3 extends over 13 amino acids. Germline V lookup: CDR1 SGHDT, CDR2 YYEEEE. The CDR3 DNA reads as TGTGCCAGCAGCTTTGGCCGCTACACTGAAGCTTTCTTT. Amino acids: CASSFGRYTEAFF. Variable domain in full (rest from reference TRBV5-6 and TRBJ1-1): DAGVTQSPTHLIKTRGQQVTLRCSPKSGHDTVSWYQQALGQGPQFIFQYYEEEERQRGNFPDRFSGHQFPNYSSELNVNALLLGDSALYLCASSFGRYTEAFFGQGTRLTVV.

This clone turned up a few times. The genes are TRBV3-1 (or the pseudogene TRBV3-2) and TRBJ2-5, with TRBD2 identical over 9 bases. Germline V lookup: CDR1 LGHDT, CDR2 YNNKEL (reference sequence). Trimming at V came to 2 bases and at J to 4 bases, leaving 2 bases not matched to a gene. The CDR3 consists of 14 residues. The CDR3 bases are TGTGCCAGCAGCCAATATAGCGGGAGAGAGACCCAGTACTTC. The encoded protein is CASSQYSGRETQYF.

For the CDR3, the DNA is TGTGCCAGCTCACCAGCGGGTAACTATGGCTACACCTTC. This encodes CASSPAGNYGYTF. J is TRBJ1-2 and V is TRBV18; unclear D gene. The germline CDR1 and CDR2 sequences are KGHSH and LQKENI. The CDR3 is 13 residues long. The V gene lost 2 bases and the J gene lost 1 base, with 5 bases spanning the gap.

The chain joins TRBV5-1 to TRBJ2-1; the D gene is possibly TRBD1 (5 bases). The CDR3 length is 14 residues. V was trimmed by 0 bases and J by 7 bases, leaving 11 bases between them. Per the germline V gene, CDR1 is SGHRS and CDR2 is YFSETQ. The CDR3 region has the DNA TGCGCCAGCAGCTTGGAGGCAGGGTCAAATGAGCAGTTCTTC. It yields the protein CASSLEAGSNEQFF.

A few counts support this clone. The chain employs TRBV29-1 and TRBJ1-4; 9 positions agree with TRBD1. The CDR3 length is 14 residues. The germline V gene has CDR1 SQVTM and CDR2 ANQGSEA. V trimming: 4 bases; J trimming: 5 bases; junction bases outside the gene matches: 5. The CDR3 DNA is TGCAGCGTTGCCGACAGGGGGTCAAATGAAAAACTGTTTTTT. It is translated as CSVADRGSNEKLFF.

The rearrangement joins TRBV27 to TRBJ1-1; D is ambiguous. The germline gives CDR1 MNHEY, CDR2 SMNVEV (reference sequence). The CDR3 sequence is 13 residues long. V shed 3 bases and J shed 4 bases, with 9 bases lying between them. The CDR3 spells CASSFQVLTEAFF. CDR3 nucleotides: TGTGCCAGCAGTTTTCAAGTACTCACTGAAGCTTTCTTT.

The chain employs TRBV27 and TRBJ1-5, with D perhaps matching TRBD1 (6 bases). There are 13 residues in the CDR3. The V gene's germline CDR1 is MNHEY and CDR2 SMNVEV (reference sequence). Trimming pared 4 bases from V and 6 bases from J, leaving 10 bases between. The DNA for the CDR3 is TGTGCCAGCAGTTCCACAGGGTTTCAGCCCCAGCATTTT. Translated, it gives CASSSTGFQPQHF.

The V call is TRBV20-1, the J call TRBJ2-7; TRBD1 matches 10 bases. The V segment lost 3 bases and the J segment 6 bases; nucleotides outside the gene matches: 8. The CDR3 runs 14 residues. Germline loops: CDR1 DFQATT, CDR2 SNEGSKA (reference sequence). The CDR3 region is CSASPGTGDSEQYF. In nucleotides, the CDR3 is TGCAGTGCTAGTCCAGGGACAGGGGATTCCGAGCAGTACTTC.

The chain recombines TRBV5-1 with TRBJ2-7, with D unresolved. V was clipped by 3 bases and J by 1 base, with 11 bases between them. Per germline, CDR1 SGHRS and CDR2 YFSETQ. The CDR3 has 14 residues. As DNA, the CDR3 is TGCGCCAGCAGCTCCCAGGCGCATTCCTACGAGCAGTACTTC. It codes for CASSSQAHSYEQYF.

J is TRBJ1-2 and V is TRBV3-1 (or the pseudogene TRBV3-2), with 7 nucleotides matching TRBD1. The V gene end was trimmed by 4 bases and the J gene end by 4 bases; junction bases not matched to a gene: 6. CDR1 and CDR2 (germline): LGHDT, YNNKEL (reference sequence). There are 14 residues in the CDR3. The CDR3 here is CASSPQQGIYGYTF. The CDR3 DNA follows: TGTGCCAGCAGCCCGCAACAGGGGATCTATGGCTACACCTTC.

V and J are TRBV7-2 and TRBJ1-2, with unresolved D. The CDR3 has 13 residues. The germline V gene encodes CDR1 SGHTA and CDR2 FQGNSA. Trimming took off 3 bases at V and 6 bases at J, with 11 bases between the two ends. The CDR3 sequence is CASSFGGGDGYTF. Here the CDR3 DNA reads TGTGCCAGCAGCTTCGGTGGAGGAGATGGCTACACCTTC.

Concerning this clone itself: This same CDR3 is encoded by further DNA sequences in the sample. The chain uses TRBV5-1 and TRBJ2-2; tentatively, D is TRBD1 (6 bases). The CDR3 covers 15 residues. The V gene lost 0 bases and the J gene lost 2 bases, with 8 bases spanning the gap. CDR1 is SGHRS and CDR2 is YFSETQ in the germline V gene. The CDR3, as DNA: TGCGCCAGCAGCTTGGACAGGGCCAACACCGGGGAGCTGTTTTTT. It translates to CASSLDRANTGELFF.

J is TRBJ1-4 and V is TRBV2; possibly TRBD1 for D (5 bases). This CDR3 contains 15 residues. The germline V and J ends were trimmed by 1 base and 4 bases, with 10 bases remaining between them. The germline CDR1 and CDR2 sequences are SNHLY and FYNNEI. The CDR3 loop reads CASSEVKGINEKLFF. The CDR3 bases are TGTGCCAGCAGTGAAGTTAAGGGGATTAATGAAAAACTGTTTTTT. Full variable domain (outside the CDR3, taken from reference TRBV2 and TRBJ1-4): EPEVTQTPSHQVTQMGQEVILRCVPISNHLYFYWYRQILGQKVEFLVSFYNNEISEKSEIFDDQFSVERPDGSNFTLKIRSTKLEDSAMYFCASSEVKGINEKLFFGSGTQLSVL.

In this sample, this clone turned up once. The CDR3, as DNA: TGTGCCAGCGCGACAGGGGATAGCAGAAACACCATATATTTT. Its translation is CASATGDSRNTIYF. The rearrangement joins TRBV18 to TRBJ1-3, with 8 bases fitting TRBD1. The CDR3 is 14 residues long. V gave up 8 bases and J gave up 5 bases; unmatched junction bases: 8. Looked up from germline, CDR1 is KGHSH and CDR2 is LQKENI.

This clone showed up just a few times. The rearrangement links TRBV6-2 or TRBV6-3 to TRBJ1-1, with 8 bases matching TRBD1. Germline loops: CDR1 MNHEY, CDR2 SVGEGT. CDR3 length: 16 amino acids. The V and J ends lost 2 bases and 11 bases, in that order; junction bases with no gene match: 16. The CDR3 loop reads CASSYPQQGGPRDAFF. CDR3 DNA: TGTGCCAGCAGTTACCCTCAACAGGGGGGCCCGAGAGATGCTTTCTTT.

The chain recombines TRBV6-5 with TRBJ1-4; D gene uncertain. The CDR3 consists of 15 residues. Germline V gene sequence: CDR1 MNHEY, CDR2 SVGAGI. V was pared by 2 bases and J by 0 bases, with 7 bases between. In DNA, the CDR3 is TGTGCCAGCAGTTACGTGGCAACAACTAATGAAAAACTGTTTTTT. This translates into CASSYVATTNEKLFF.